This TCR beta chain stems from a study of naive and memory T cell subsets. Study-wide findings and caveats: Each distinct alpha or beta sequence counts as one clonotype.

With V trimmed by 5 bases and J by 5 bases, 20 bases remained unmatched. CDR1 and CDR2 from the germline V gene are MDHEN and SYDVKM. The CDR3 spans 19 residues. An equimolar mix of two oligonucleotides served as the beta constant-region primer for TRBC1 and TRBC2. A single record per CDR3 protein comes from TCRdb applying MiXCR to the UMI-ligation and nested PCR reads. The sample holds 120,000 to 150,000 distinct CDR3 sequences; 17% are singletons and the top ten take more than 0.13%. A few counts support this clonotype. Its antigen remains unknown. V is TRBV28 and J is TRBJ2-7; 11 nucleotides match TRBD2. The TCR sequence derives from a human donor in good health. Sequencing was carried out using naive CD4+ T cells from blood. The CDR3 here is CASSRTLYFSGRATHEQYF. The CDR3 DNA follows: TGTGCCAGCAGTCGAACACTTTACTTTAGCGGGAGGGCCACCCACGAGCAGTACTTC.